These 26 T cell receptor beta chains came from one sample sequenced in a study of T-cell reconstitution after alpha-beta-depleted transplantation in children. Unique molecular identifiers featured in how the TCRbeta library was prepared. TCRdb redid the calling of the PCR reads with MiXCR, one entry per CDR3 protein. The sample yields approximately 510,000 distinct CDR3 sequences, about 16% seen once. This material consisted of PBMCs from the stem cell graft donor, taken from the stem cell graft. These TCRs come from a human donor who donated a stem cell graft to a child with acute lymphoblastic leukemia.

The genes are TRBV12-3 or TRBV12-4 and TRBJ2-7; D remains ambiguous. Trimming cost V 1 base and J 2 bases, with 9 bases left between them. CDR3 length: 14 amino acids. The CDR3 DNA follows: TGTGCCAGCAGTTTAGGGAAGGCTCCCTACGAGCAGTACTTC. Translating it yields CASSLGKAPYEQYF.

The rearrangement uses TRBV7-2 and TRBJ2-2; unclear D gene. The CDR3 is 15 amino acids. The V gene's germline CDR1 is SGHTA and CDR2 FQGNSA. V was trimmed by 2 bases and J by 0 bases, leaving 7 bases between them. The CDR3 sequence: CASSLQFANTGELFF. The DNA of the CDR3 is TGTGCCAGCAGCTTACAATTCGCGAACACCGGGGAGCTGTTTTTT.

This clonotype was counted only a few times. CDR3 in DNA: TGTGCCAGCTCACCACCTCACCAAGAGACCCAGTACTTC. It encodes CASSPPHQETQYF. This chain joins TRBV18 and TRBJ2-5; no clear D gene. CDR3 length equals 13 residues. Germline CDR1 and CDR2: KGHSH and LQKENI. V dropped 0 bases and J dropped 0 bases, with 2 bases sitting between them. Full variable domain (remainder filled in from reference TRBV18 and TRBJ2-5): NAGVMQNPRHLVRRRGQEARLRCSPMKGHSHVYWYRQLPEEGLKFMVYLQKENIIDESGMPKERFSAEFPKEGPSILRIQQVVRGDSAAYFCASSPPHQETQYFGPGTRLLVL.

This clonotype was seen a handful of times. This chain's CDR3 is CASSEFGNEKLFF. CDR3 nucleotide sequence: TGCGCCAGCAGTGAGTTCGGGAATGAAAAACTGTTTTTT. This sequence joins TRBV10-2 and TRBJ1-4, with D hard to call. Germline-derived CDR1 and CDR2 are WSHSY and SAAADI. The length of the CDR3 is 13 residues. The V gene lost 1 base and the J gene lost 5 bases, with 5 bases spanning the gap.

This clonotype showed up many times. V is TRBV27 and J is TRBJ2-6; 10 bases map to TRBD2. Trimming at V came to 6 bases and at J to 1 base, leaving 15 bases not matched to a gene. The CDR3 totals 20 residues. CDR1 and CDR2 from the germline V gene are MNHEY and SMNVEV (reference sequence). The CDR3 region has the DNA TGTGCCAGCAGACTTTACCTAGCGGGAGATCAGAATTCTGGGGCCAACGTCCTGACTTTC. Translation gives CASRLYLAGDQNSGANVLTF.

This chain joins TRBV21-1 and TRBJ2-1; the DNA was not used to check the table's D call, TRBD2. TRBV21-1 is a pseudogene. The length of the CDR3 is 16 residues. In DNA, the CDR3 is TGTGCCAGCAGCAAAGCTGGACTAGCTCTCTACAATGAGCAGTTCTTC. Protein product: CASSKAGLALYNEQFF.

In its sample, this clonotype was seen a few times. The rearrangement uses TRBV5-1 and TRBJ2-7; D might be TRBD1 (6 bases). The CDR3 extends over 13 amino acids. Trimming pared 1 base from V and 4 bases from J, leaving 9 bases between. The V gene's germline CDR1 is SGHRS and CDR2 YFSETQ. The CDR3 nucleotides are TGCGCCAGCAGCTTGTCCGGACAGTACGAGCAGTACTTC. Translation gives CASSLSGQYEQYF.

The J gene is TRBJ1-5, the V gene TRBV27; D is undetermined. The V gene's germline CDR1 is MNHEY and CDR2 SMNVEV (reference sequence). The CDR3 is 14 residues long. V lost 2 bases to trimming and J lost 5 bases, with 10 bases between them. The CDR3 DNA is TGTGCCAGCAGTTTAATGGGTGCCCATCAGCCCCAGCATTTT. Protein product: CASSLMGAHQPQHF.

The table lists this clonotype with a few counts. The chain carries TRBV4-1 and TRBJ1-2, with D uncertain. CDR3 size: 14 residues. Germline V CDR1 and CDR2: MGHRA, YSYEKL. V lost 8 bases and J 6 bases, leaving 19 bases between the germline ends. CDR3 coding DNA: TGCGCCAGCGCCGCCCGGGGAACGGGTAATGGCTACACCTTC. This translates into CASAARGTGNGYTF.

The V and J genes are TRBV20-1 and TRBJ1-1; D is undetermined. The CDR3 contains 12 residues. Looked up from germline, CDR1 is DFQATT and CDR2 is SNEGSKA (reference sequence). The ends were cut back, 6 bases at V and 7 bases at J, with 15 bases in the middle. CDR3 nucleotides: TGCAGTGCCGCTACGGTCAATCTTGAAGCTTTCTTT. As protein: CSAATVNLEAFF.

The chain links TRBV9 to TRBJ2-1, with 9 bases that match TRBD2. The germline CDR1 and CDR2 sequences are SGDLS and YYNGEE. Germline trimming cut 0 bases from V and 3 bases from J; bases unmatched to any gene: 7. CDR3 size: 17 residues. In nucleotides, the CDR3 is TGTGCCAGCAGCGTAGGCGGTAGCGGGAGTGGCTACAATGAGCAGTTCTTC. Its protein is CASSVGGSGSGYNEQFF.

This clonotype was detected a few times. V gene TRBV12-3 or TRBV12-4 combines with J gene TRBJ2-1; D remains ambiguous. The V end was cut by 2 bases, the J end by 13 bases, with 0 bases between. This CDR3 has 8 residues. DNA for the CDR3: TGTGCCAGCAGTTTACAGTTCTTC. Protein: CASSLQFF.

The rearrangement uses TRBV6-1 and TRBJ2-7; TRBD1 is a possible D gene (5 bases). Germline V CDR1 and CDR2: MNHNS, SASEGT. Trimming took off 1 base at V and 2 bases at J, with 9 bases between the two ends. The CDR3 consists of 14 residues. CDR3 amino acids: CASSEGQLPYEQYF. CDR3 nucleotides: TGTGCCAGCAGTGAAGGACAGTTACCCTACGAGCAGTACTTC.

This clonotype was observed a handful of times. V gene TRBV5-1 combines with J gene TRBJ1-1, with D maybe TRBD1 (5 bases). The germline V and J ends were trimmed by 2 bases and 3 bases, with 11 bases remaining between them. CDR3 length: 14 amino acids. Per the germline V gene, CDR1 is SGHRS and CDR2 is YFSETQ. The CDR3, as DNA: TGCGCCAGCAGCTTAAGGGGAAGGGACACTGAAGCTTTCTTT. Translation: CASSLRGRDTEAFF.

V gene TRBV5-1 combines with J gene TRBJ2-1; perhaps TRBD2 as D (5 bases). V was clipped by 9 bases and J by 9 bases, with 13 bases between them. The CDR3 has 11 amino acids. CDR1 and CDR2 (germline): SGHRS, YFSETQ. DNA for the CDR3: TGCGCCACTACGGGTGGGAGTGAGCAGTTCTTC. Protein product: CATTGGSEQFF.

The genes are TRBV29-1 and TRBJ2-3, with 9 bases that match TRBD1. Unmatched junction bases numbered 17, after V lost 5 bases and J lost 2 bases. CDR1 is SQVTM and CDR2 is ANQGSEA in the germline V gene. The CDR3 covers 18 residues. The CDR3 spells CSVPDRGGPIISTDTQYF. CDR3 DNA: TGCAGCGTTCCGGACAGGGGAGGGCCAATTATTTCCACAGATACGCAGTATTTT.

There are a few counts of this clonotype. This chain uses TRBV5-1 with TRBJ1-1, with D hard to call. Trimming left V 0 bases short and J 6 bases short, with 18 bases between. The germline V gene has CDR1 SGHRS and CDR2 YFSETQ. The CDR3 contains 16 residues. The CDR3 protein is CASSLAEGPGRAEAFF. The CDR3 DNA reads as TGCGCCAGCAGCTTGGCAGAGGGCCCCGGGAGGGCTGAAGCTTTCTTT.

There are a few counts of this clonotype. The V gene is TRBV20-1, the J gene TRBJ2-7; 11 nucleotides agree with TRBD2. CDR1 is DFQATT and CDR2 is SNEGSKA in the germline V gene (reference sequence). The CDR3 covers 13 residues. The V segment lost 4 bases and the J segment 9 bases; nucleotides outside the gene matches: 8. The CDR3 bases are TGCAGTGCTAAACTAGCGGGAGCATTGGGGCAGTACTTC. Protein product: CSAKLAGALGQYF.

This clonotype was found a few times. J is TRBJ2-7 and V is TRBV6-5, with a tentative D call TRBD1 (6 bases). Germline V lookup: CDR1 MNHEY, CDR2 SVGAGI. There are 14 residues in the CDR3. Trimming took 0 bases from V and 6 from J, leaving 12 bases between them. CDR3 sequence reads: CASSYSLTGVEQYF. Here the CDR3 DNA reads TGTGCCAGCAGTTACTCGCTGACAGGAGTCGAGCAGTACTTC.

V is TRBV20-1 and J is TRBJ2-1; 8 nucleotides line up with TRBD2. In germline, CDR1 is DFQATT, CDR2 SNEGSKA (reference sequence). J lost 8 bases, V lost 6 bases, and 21 bases had no gene match. The CDR3 extends over 17 amino acids. CDR3 DNA: TGCAGTGCAAAGCCTTCGGTGGCGGGAGGTGTCCTCGATGAGCAGTTCTTC. The encoded protein is CSAKPSVAGGVLDEQFF.

This chain uses TRBV25-1 with TRBJ1-2; D is undetermined. The germline CDR1 and CDR2 sequences are MGHDK and SYGVNS. The CDR3 consists of 13 residues. Trimming took 7 bases from V and 1 from J, leaving 10 bases between them. Written as DNA, the CDR3 is TGTGCCAGCACGAAGGGATTTAACTATGGCTACACCTTC. Protein product: CASTKGFNYGYTF.

This clonotype showed up many times. The rearrangement joins TRBV12-3 or TRBV12-4 to TRBJ2-7; D ambiguous. CDR3 length: 12 residues. V was cut by 2 bases and J by 3 bases, with 5 bases left in between. CDR3 nucleotides: TGTGCCAGCAGTTTATCGGTCTACGAGCAGTACTTC. This sequence encodes CASSLSVYEQYF.

The CDR3 DNA sequence: TGCGCCAGCAGCCAAGACACGGCTGGCTACACCTTC. This encodes CASSQDTAGYTF. The gene calls are TRBV4-1 and TRBJ1-2; D ambiguous. The CDR3 runs to 12 residues. The germline V gene has CDR1 MGHRA and CDR2 YSYEKL. Trimming stripped 0 bases from V and 7 bases from J, with 6 bases between.

The chain is built from TRBV18 and TRBJ2-7, with D perhaps TRBD1 or TRBD2 (5 bases each). The ends were cut back, 2 bases at V and 2 bases at J, with 10 bases in the middle. The germline V gene encodes CDR1 KGHSH and CDR2 LQKENI. This CDR3 has 14 amino acids. CDR3 sequence: CASSPRGATYEQYF. The CDR3 bases are TGTGCCAGCTCACCAAGGGGAGCGACCTACGAGCAGTACTTC.

V and J are TRBV20-1 and TRBJ2-7; 15 bases agree with TRBD2. The CDR3 is made up of 11 amino acids. Germline trimming cut 6 bases from V and 11 bases from J; bases unmatched to any gene: 2. From germline, CDR1 is DFQATT and CDR2 SNEGSKA (reference sequence). In DNA form, the CDR3 reads TGCAGTGCCGGGACTAGCGGGAGGAAGTACTTC. Translating it yields CSAGTSGRKYF.

This clonotype was seen a handful of times. V usage is TRBV5-1 and J usage is TRBJ2-2, with D possibly being TRBD1 (5 bases). Germline CDR1 is SGHRS and CDR2 is YFSETQ. The CDR3 is 14 residues long. Trimming took 1 base from V and 5 from J, leaving 9 bases between them. This CDR3 is CASSLRQSTGELFF. The CDR3, as DNA: TGCGCCAGCAGCTTGCGACAGAGTACCGGGGAGCTGTTTTTT.